This T cell receptor (beta chain) was found in a study of T cell repertoires in cytomegalovirus infection. Study results and caveats: HLA-C-restricted CMV-specific TCR beta clonotypes were dominant in the ex vivo response.

To note about this clonotype: The antigen is undetermined.

V dropped 3 bases and J dropped 7; count of bases not matched to a gene: 5. Germline CDR1 and CDR2: SGHTA and FQGTGA. The CDR3 spans 15 residues. TCRdb independently ran MiXCR on the reads; one entry per CDR3 protein. Among some 940,000 distinct CDR3 sequences listed, less than 35% were seen once. The origin of this receptor is a human donor in good health (CMV status not recorded). Some clones in this sample may be carry-over from other donors' samples. The chain joins TRBV7-3 to TRBJ1-4, with 10 bases identical to TRBD1. The sample consisted of cultured CD8+ T cells from PBMCs, taken from culture after CMV antigen stimulation. The CDR3 loop is CASSLTGGSGEKLFF. In DNA form, the CDR3 reads TGTGCCAGCAGCTTGACAGGGGGCAGTGGTGAAAAACTGTTTTTT.